This is a list of T cell receptor beta chains from one sample in a study of blood T cell repertoires in COVID-19. Clones were read by immunoSEQ multiplex PCR, and TCRdb kept only the in-frame ones, dropping some. The table records fewer than 250,000 clones, 85% of them present only once. Specimen: peripheral blood. The receptors were sampled from a woman in her sixties or seventies with active or convalescent COVID-19. The CDR3 runs from the conserved cysteine through the conserved F or W. Expanded clones get a size class; other rows say once, few or many, or leave the size out.

size	length	V	J	CDR3
NA	17	TRBV7-8	TRBJ2-1	CASSLPPWLAGANEQFF
few	14	TRBV5-1	TRBJ2-7	CASSLGPRNYEQYF
NA	16	TRBV10-3	TRBJ2-1	CASGLAGGSTYNEQFF
NA	14	TRBV5-1	TRBJ2-7	CASSYGTGGDEQYF
NA	14	TRBV14	TRBJ1-2	CASSQDSGFYGYTF
NA	15	TRBV6-5	TRBJ1-1	CASSLLMGGSTEAFF
once	20	TRBV4-2	TRBJ2-1	CASSLSETSGGAGSYNEQFF
NA	15	TRBV5-1	TRBJ2-3	CASSSTGAHTDTQYF
NA	14	TRBV2	TRBJ1-2	CASSGTGLLYGYTF
NA	12	TRBV2	TRBJ2-7	CASRQDSYEQYF
NA	14	TRBV16	TRBJ1-1	CASSQYTVNTEAFF
NA	14	TRBV10-3	TRBJ1-2	CAISGDSPNYGYTF
NA	15	TRBV3-1/TRBV3-2	TRBJ1-6	CASSQGRRESSPLHF
NA	18	TRBV4-1	TRBJ2-1	CASSQDRGLAGSYNEQFF
NA	14	TRBV15	TRBJ2-3	CATSRDRAGGGQYF
NA	16	TRBV5-6	TRBJ2-1	CASSHTALAGVTEQFF
NA	13	TRBV6-5	TRBJ2-7	CASSRQGNYEQYF
once	13	TRBV11-2	TRBJ1-2	CASSSLTEGGYTF
NA	15	TRBV28	TRBJ1-5	CASSFFNRVHQPQHF
NA	18	TRBV5-1	TRBJ2-2	CASSSRPGLVANTGELFF
NA	14	TRBV11-3	TRBJ2-1	CASSPGGLYNEQFF
NA	15	TRBV28	TRBJ1-2	CASRTTGPLTYGYTF
NA	13	TRBV6-1	TRBJ1-1	CASSESVNTEAFF
once	12	TRBV2	TRBJ1-3	CASSEGANTIYF
NA	15	TRBV10-3	TRBJ1-1	CAITRTGGVNTEAFF
NA	14	TRBV5-4	TRBJ1-6	CASSLDQVDSPLHF
NA	16	TRBV3-1/TRBV3-2	TRBJ2-2	CASSQDLGANTGELFF
NA	15	TRBV11-1	TRBJ1-1	CASREVRAVDTEAFF
NA	15	TRBV5-6	TRBJ2-5	CASLGSGGQIRTQYF
few	14	TRBV7-9	TRBJ2-7	CASSGLAGVYEQYF
NA	14	TRBV4-1	TRBJ1-1	CASSHDRGRTEAFF
NA	15	TRBV11-3	TRBJ2-7	CASSPPGLARVEQYF
NA	16	TRBV28	TRBJ1-3	CASKTPGLSSGNTIYF
NA	14	TRBV19	TRBJ1-5	CASSIAGTWQPQHF
NA	16	TRBV15	TRBJ2-1	CATSILAGGPDNEQFF
NA	14	TRBV18	TRBJ2-7	CASSRRDSSYEQYF
few	19	TRBV5-1	TRBJ1-6	CASSLAGTGVRSYNSPLHF
few	12	TRBV11-3	TRBJ2-5	CASSLVRETQYF
NA	14	TRBV5-4	TRBJ2-3	CASSLGLDPDTQYF
NA	15	TRBV5-4	TRBJ2-6	CASSGGVSGANVLTF
NA	16	TRBV19	TRBJ2-5	CASSPDRDRGQETQYF